This passage covers 13 T cell receptor beta chains from one sample sequenced in a study of human T cells and chemical hapten exposure. TCRdb processed the RACE reads anew with MiXCR; each CDR3 protein has one entry. This sample has under 70,000 distinct CDR3 sequences, with over 9% found just once. The time point denotes: pre-sensitization, week 0. Treatment indicated: therapeutic diphenylcyclopropenone sensitization with weekly scalp DPC. The sample consisted of whole blood, taken in connection with sensitization to the hapten diphenylcyclopropenone (DPC). These receptor sequences come from a woman between 40 and 50 years old with alopecia areata. Some clones in this sample may be carry-over from other donors' samples.

The rearrangement uses TRBV27 and TRBJ2-7; D is possibly TRBD1 (8 bases). Germline assignment: CDR1 MNHEY and CDR2 SMNVEV (reference sequence). There are 15 residues in the CDR3. The V end was cut by 0 bases, the J end by 4 bases, with 13 bases between. For the CDR3, the DNA is TGTGCCAGCAGTTTATCAGCGGGGACAGGTTACGAGCAGTACTTC. Its translation is CASSLSAGTGYEQYF.

This clonotype was seen many times. The V call is TRBV6-6, the J call TRBJ2-1; 10 bases are a match to TRBD2. The CDR3 is 14 residues long. With 2 bases clipped from V and 9 bases from J, the junction kept 4 bases outside the gene matches. From germline, CDR1 is MNHNY and CDR2 SVGAGI (reference sequence). The CDR3, as DNA: TGTGCCAGCAGTTACACTAGCGGGGAGGGTGAGCAGTTCTTC. Encoded protein: CASSYTSGEGEQFF.

This clonotype was detected only once. This chain uses TRBV7-9 with TRBJ1-6, with 11 bases that match TRBD1. V lost 8 bases, J lost 7 bases, and 7 bases stayed unmatched. The germline V gene encodes CDR1 SEHNR and CDR2 FQNEAQ (reference sequence). The CDR3 totals 15 residues. The CDR3 DNA reads TGTGCCAGCGGGCCCGGGACAGGGGGGAATTCACCCCTCCACTTT. Its translation is CASGPGTGGNSPLHF.

The CDR3 sequence is CASSAVGRYTEAFF. The CDR3 coding sequence is TGTGCCAGCAGCGCGGTCGGGAGATACACTGAAGCTTTCTTT. The V gene is TRBV9, the J gene TRBJ1-1; no definite D call. Trimming removed 3 bases from V and 3 bases from J, with 12 bases in between. In germline, CDR1 is SGDLS, CDR2 YYNGEE. The CDR3 sequence is 14 residues long.

This clonotype was seen only a few times. The chain carries TRBV30 and TRBJ2-5; TRBD2 matches 10 bases. Germline CDR1 GTSNPN, CDR2 SVGIG (reference sequence). The ends lost 1 base at V and 6 bases at J; junction bases unmatched: 14. CDR3 length: 17 residues. The CDR3 DNA is TGTGCCTGGAGTGAGTGGGGGGCTAGCGGGAGCTTGCAGACCCAGTACTTC. Its protein product is CAWSEWGASGSLQTQYF.

The rearrangement links TRBV6-1 to TRBJ1-5, with D possibly matching TRBD1 (6 bases). Germline assignment: CDR1 MNHNS and CDR2 SASEGT. V dropped 4 bases and J dropped 4 bases, with 11 bases sitting between them. The CDR3 spans 14 residues. The CDR3 DNA reads as TGTGCCAGCAGTGGGACAGCCCGAAATCAGCCCCAGCATTTT. Its protein is CASSGTARNQPQHF.

V and J are TRBV19 and TRBJ1-2; 7 nucleotides align to TRBD1. CDR1 and CDR2 from the germline V gene are LNHDA and SQIVND (reference sequence). The length of the CDR3 is 14 residues. V dropped 6 bases and J dropped 1; count of bases not matched to a gene: 5. CDR3 in amino acids: CASSRPGGNYGYTF. CDR3 DNA: TGTGCCAGTAGCCGGCCAGGGGGTAACTATGGCTACACCTTC.

This clonotype has at least ten counts. The chain has TRBV19 and TRBJ2-4, with D possibly matching TRBD1 (6 bases). V dropped 5 bases and J dropped 3 bases, with 17 bases sitting between them. Looked up from germline, CDR1 is LNHDA and CDR2 is SQIVND (reference sequence). CDR3 size: 16 residues. This chain's CDR3 is CASSQQGEVGKNIQYF. CDR3 nucleotide sequence: TGTGCCAGTAGTCAACAGGGAGAAGTGGGCAAAAACATTCAGTACTTC. The full variable domain, its missing parts supplied by reference TRBV19 and TRBJ2-4, is DGGITQSPKYLFRKEGQNVTLSCEQNLNHDAMYWYRQDPGQGLRLIYYSQIVNDFQKGDIAEGYSVSREKKESFPLTVTSAQKNPTAFYLCASSQQGEVGKNIQYFGAGTRLSVL.

As concerns this clonotype: The DNA is omitted, as the CDR3 cannot be located on it reliably, and the CDR3 follows TCRdb's listing. The chain links TRBV11-2 to TRBJ2-2; the D segment call TRBD1 is taken from the table without a DNA check. In germline, CDR1 is SGHAT, CDR2 FQNNGV. The CDR3 adds up to 14 amino acids, both ends counted. The CDR3 region is CASSFQGRTGSCFF.

The chain uses TRBV19 and TRBJ2-2, with a tentative D call TRBD1 (6 bases). V was shortened by 3 bases and J by 7 bases, with 18 bases between the two germline ends. The germline V gene encodes CDR1 LNHDA and CDR2 SQIVND (reference sequence). The CDR3 loop spans 16 amino acids. The CDR3 loop reads CASSMLVNRAGGELFF. CDR3 nucleotides: TGTGCCAGTAGTATGCTTGTGAACAGGGCGGGCGGGGAGCTGTTTTTT. The whole variable domain, remainder taken from reference TRBV19 and TRBJ2-2, is DGGITQSPKYLFRKEGQNVTLSCEQNLNHDAMYWYRQDPGQGLRLIYYSQIVNDFQKGDIAEGYSVSREKKESFPLTVTSAQKNPTAFYLCASSMLVNRAGGELFFGEGSRLTVL.

The sample holds many counts of this clonotype. The chain carries TRBV7-3 and TRBJ1-1; D is ambiguous. V lost 3 bases and J 4 bases, leaving 9 bases between the germline ends. CDR1 is SGHTA, CDR2 FQGTGA, per germline. This CDR3 has 13 residues. The CDR3 region has the DNA TGTGCCAGCAGCTTGGAGGAGGGCACTGAAGCTTTCTTT. Protein sequence: CASSLEEGTEAFF.

This clonotype appeared a few times. The chain is built from TRBV7-2 and TRBJ1-2; possibly TRBD1 for D (6 bases). The CDR3 has 13 residues. CDR1 is SGHTA, CDR2 FQGNSA, per germline. V was trimmed by 2 bases and J by 8 bases, leaving 12 bases between them. CDR3: CASSLLGRGGYTF. The DNA for the CDR3 is TGTGCCAGCAGCTTACTTGGCAGGGGCGGCTACACCTTC.

This clonotype has just a few counts. The J gene is TRBJ1-4, the V gene TRBV3-1, with D perhaps matching TRBD1 (5 bases). This CDR3 spans 12 amino acids. V shed 2 bases and J shed 8 bases, with 6 bases lying between them. Germline loops: CDR1 LGHDT, CDR2 YNNKEL (reference sequence). For the CDR3, the DNA is TGTGCCAGCAGCCAACGGGGCGAAAAACTGTTTTTT. Protein product: CASSQRGEKLFF.